This TCR beta chain is from a study of blood T cell repertoires in COVID-19. As for the study in general: Samples came from the United States, Italy and Spain, spanning acute and convalescent COVID-19. From T cells, B-cell-depleted T cells, or PBMCs came the material, which was cDNA or gDNA.

Losses at the gene ends were 8 bases for V and 0 bases for J; bases not matched to a gene: 0. Germline V gives CDR1 LNHDA, CDR2 SQIVND (reference sequence). CDR3 size: 14 residues. In the authors' methods: Amplifying reference gene primers gave estimates of nucleated cell counts. Profiled with immunoSEQ multiplex PCR; TCRdb holds only in-frame clones, not every one. That table gives V, J and clone size, and the DNA gave D and trimming. Among 150,000 to 200,000 clones listed, about nine tenths were seen once. Sequencing input: peripheral blood. This chain connects TRBV19 to TRBJ2-6; 8 bases align to TRBD1. This receptor was identified in a man between 18 and 29 years old who had recovered from COVID-19. CDR3 bases: TGTGCCAGTGGACAGGGCTCTGGGGCCAACGTCCTGACTTTC. Its translation: CASGQGSGANVLTF.